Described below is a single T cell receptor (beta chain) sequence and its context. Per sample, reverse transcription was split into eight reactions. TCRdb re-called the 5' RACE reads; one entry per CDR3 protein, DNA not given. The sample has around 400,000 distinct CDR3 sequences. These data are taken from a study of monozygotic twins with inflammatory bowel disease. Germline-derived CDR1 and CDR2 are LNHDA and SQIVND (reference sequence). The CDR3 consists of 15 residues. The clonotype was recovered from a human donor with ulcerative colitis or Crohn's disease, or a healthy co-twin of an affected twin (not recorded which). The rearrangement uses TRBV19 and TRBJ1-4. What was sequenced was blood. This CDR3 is CASSTTGTQGGKLFF.